This TCR beta chain was sequenced in a study of cytomegalovirus exposure and HLA in healthy donors (TCRdb year 2017). About the study as a whole: An earlier analysis of approximately 640 of the donors reported 250 to 300 Gb of sequence data and some 100 million unique TCR beta sequences from approximately 180 million T cells. The study aimed to test whether signatures of past pathogen exposure could be identified by cataloging public T cell receptors. In addition to the first cohort of around 670 subjects, a separate validation cohort of approximately 120 different subjects was used. A later analysis re-examined previously published TCR beta repertoires from several hundred donors and added high-resolution HLA genotyping to investigate patterns of TCR occurrence. In a later genetic analysis, genome-wide SNP genotypes for about three fifths of the roughly 670 donors were used, and that subset was treated as a discovery cohort. Of the 350 to 400 genotyped donors, approximately 83% fell in the genetic ancestry cluster associated with self-reported Caucasian donors. The T cell repertoires of 700 or so subjects were profiled by immunosequencing and related to cytomegalovirus serostatus. Rather than using new phenotypic data, the later analysis identified candidate immune exposures from TCR beta sequences and from how often those sequences occurred across donors. Roughly 290 gigabases of sequencing data and around 80 million unique TCR sequences made up an early release that covered some 640 HLA-typed donors. To predict cytomegalovirus infection status, the study combined high-throughput TCR immunosequencing, statistical association of individual TCRs with disease status, and machine learning. Every discovery cohort repertoire had been produced on one sequencing platform. An earlier analysis of more than 450 of the donors used high-throughput TCR beta sequencing to judge whether each TCR beta V gene segment behaved as functional or pseudogenic. About 5 DR-DQ haplotypes were handled as single units for association and clustering, since linkage in the cohort was strong. HLA typing covered class I and class II loci at four-digit resolution. Donor age, sex, ethnicity and CMV serostatus were compiled together with the repertoire data. Among a few hundred genotyped donors of the cohort, an average of 235,054 unique TCR beta nucleotide sequences were sequenced per donor, roughly a sixth of them non-productive. Typing coverage differed by locus: A, B, C, DRB1 and DQB1 were typed in about 629-640 donors, DQA1 in about 560, DPA1 in nearly 610, and DPB1 in roughly 450.

In total, 666 healthy bone marrow donors made up the cohort. At the time of sampling, all cohort members were nominally healthy, though unrecorded immune exposures were likely present. The donor tested CMV seronegative, placing the donor among the 300 to 400 seronegative members of the cohort. Every donor gave a peripheral blood sample, and the peripheral blood mononuclear cells from that sample were used for TCR beta sequencing. Genomic DNA extraction from the blood cell samples was performed with the Qiagen DNeasy Blood Extraction Kit. The junction shows trimming of 4 bases on V and 6 bases on J, and the gene matches do not reach 11 bases of it. Based on the germline V gene, the CDR1 and CDR2 sequences are SGHRS and YFSETQ. The CDR3 has 15 amino acids, counting the end cysteine and phenylalanine. Kept here is only the CDR3 DNA, which spans 45 bases and is read in frame from base 1. The method was the immunoSEQ multiplex PCR assay. For the multiplex PCR, a mixture combining 60 forward primers for TCR Vbeta segments and 13 reverse primers for TCR Jbeta segments was used. Amplification of the CDR3 region of rearranged TCR beta genes was performed with a multiplex PCR assay on genomic DNA. Amplified TCR beta libraries were sequenced as 87-base-pair reads on the Illumina HiSeq System. In the paper's pipeline: In a later analysis, some 80 million unique TCR beta chains were counted across the 500 to 700 repertoires, and roughly 11 million of these chains were shared by at least two donors. A nearest-neighbor algorithm error-corrected the raw reads and collapsed the reads into unique sequences, merging closely related sequences to remove PCR and sequencing errors. Alignment of CDR3 sequences to IMGT reference sequences was used to assign V, D and J gene segments. Each retained sequence needed at least a six-nucleotide match to both a V gene segment and a J gene segment. Rearrangements were called productive when the CDR3 lacked stop codons and stayed in frame with V and J; all others were non-productive. Following IMGT convention, CDR3 was defined as the stretch from the second conserved V-encoded cysteine up to the conserved J-encoded phenylalanine. Sequences without an unambiguous match to a single V gene segment were excluded from the earlier analysis of about 600 of the donors. In an earlier analysis of 587 of the donors, V segments were called functional above 56.7% productive rearrangements and were called segregating when the between-donor standard deviation exceeded 5%. A statistical classification framework was built for diagnosing cytomegalovirus status from the catalog of TCR beta chain sequences. In a later analysis, V and J genes were assigned by comparing TCR nucleotide sequences against IMGT/GENE-DB human TR gene sequences. The TCRdist pipeline was used in a later analysis to assign CDR3 sequences and most-parsimonious VDJ recombination scenarios. A later analysis defined each TCR beta chain by its CDR3 amino acid sequence plus V-gene family, and excluded reads lacking a unique V-gene family. A later analysis removed nearly 600 highly shared, low-generation-probability nucleotide sequences to deal with suspected cross-contamination and a sequencing artifact. In a later analysis, a clonal expansion index was calculated for each public chain from normalized within-repertoire ranks of inferred template counts. Generation probabilities in a later analysis came from a VDJ recombination model fitted to out-of-frame rearrangements, and those results were checked against IGoR. In a later analysis, hypergeometric tests were used to score TCR-TCR, TCR-HLA and TCR-CMV co-occurrence, with a repertoire-size bias correction applied to TCR pairs. In a later analysis, false discovery rates were estimated by permuting HLA or CMV assignments 20 times. In a later analysis, co-occurring TCRs were grouped using DBSCAN, and TCRdist sequence similarity was added for clustering within HLA-allele-positive subsets. For co-occurrence clustering, repertoires with fewer than 30,000 or more than 120,000 public chains were excluded, along with several repertoires with anomalous nucleotide sharing. In TCRdb, the immuneACCESS table is reduced to in-frame sequences with V and J assigned. These tables do not hold every clone; where another copy was compared, an unresolved V gene accounts for under half, and the others remain unexplained. Clonal size and the V and J genes are those of that table, whereas D and trimming came from the DNA. The sample table contains about 160,000 clones; only one count was recorded for 70% to 80% of them. Approximately 1.4% of the sample rests with the top ten.

On this clone itself: This clone's antigen is unknown. It has no much larger one-base neighbor in the sample; base qualities were not kept.

Overall study results and their limits: A further reported finding was that TCR beta sequences accurately predicted the HLA-A and HLA-B alleles for most subjects in the first cohort. A total of fewer than 200 TCR beta chains were listed by the study as associated with cytomegalovirus. HLA typing was unavailable for some donors at each locus, so association tests used only the typed subset. Compared with equally common non-associated chains, HLA-associated TCR beta chains in a later analysis were more clonally expanded and had lower generation probabilities. An earlier analysis of 450 to 750 of the donors showed that most TCR beta V segments appeared in productive rearrangements either about 90% or about 30% of the time, which broadly matched IMGT annotations. A later analysis reported that several top co-occurrence clusters appeared linked to parvovirus B19, influenza, CMV and Epstein-Barr virus. About 15 rarely observed V segments, including chromosome 9 orphons, were excluded from the earlier analysis of several hundred of the donors because counts were too low. At a false discovery rate of 0.05, a later analysis linked 16,951 TCR beta sequences to specific HLA alleles. In a later genetic analysis, fewer N-insertions in productive TCRs were reported among donors in an Asian-associated ancestry cluster than the roughly 640-donor mean. Roughly uniform sequencing depth across donors was assumed in presence/absence analyses, although this assumption may not hold. Cytomegalovirus status was reported to be diagnosed by the classifier with high specificity and sensitivity in both the original and validation cohorts. V-gene and J-gene trimming of TCR beta chains was associated with a missense DCLRE1C variant in a later genetic analysis, and the association was replicated in an independent cohort. Because the 87-base-pair reads could not distinguish some IMGT-functional V segments, including TRBV6-2 and TRBV6-3, those segments were excluded. A cluster of highly shared sequence variants was judged likely to represent a technical artifact of the sequencing pipeline. The authors suggested that the approach could potentially be extended to other disease states and immunological phenotypes. While some public TCRs were present in many individuals, most TCR sequences turned up only very rarely across donors. In this cohort, only TCR beta chains were sequenced, and detectable features were limited by the absence of alpha or paired-chain data. Assigning TCR associations to individual alleles was difficult when HLA alleles, especially DR and DQ, strongly co-occurred. The only immune exposure information available for the cohort was CMV serostatus. In a later analysis, most CMV-associated TCR beta chains were found to appear HLA-restricted, with HLA associations seemingly driven largely by CMV exposure. Correlated functional status among segregating V segments might reflect linkage disequilibrium, but an unknown experimental factor could not be ruled out. In vitro tests confirmed that three of the cytomegalovirus-associated TCR beta chains recognize cytomegalovirus antigens. In a later analysis, TCR association rates were found to vary across HLA loci, with the most associated TCRs seen for DRB1 alleles and the fewest for HLA-C alleles.

The sequence derives from a man aged 60-69 years in good health and CMV-seronegative. The sequencing sample was made of PBMCs. The chain is assembled from TRBV5-1 and TRBJ2-3; 7 nucleotides in the junction match TRBD1. CDR3 reads: CASSGGHYRGDTQYF. The sequenced DNA: TGCGCCAGCAGCGGTGGGCACTACAGGGGCGATACGCAGTATTTT.